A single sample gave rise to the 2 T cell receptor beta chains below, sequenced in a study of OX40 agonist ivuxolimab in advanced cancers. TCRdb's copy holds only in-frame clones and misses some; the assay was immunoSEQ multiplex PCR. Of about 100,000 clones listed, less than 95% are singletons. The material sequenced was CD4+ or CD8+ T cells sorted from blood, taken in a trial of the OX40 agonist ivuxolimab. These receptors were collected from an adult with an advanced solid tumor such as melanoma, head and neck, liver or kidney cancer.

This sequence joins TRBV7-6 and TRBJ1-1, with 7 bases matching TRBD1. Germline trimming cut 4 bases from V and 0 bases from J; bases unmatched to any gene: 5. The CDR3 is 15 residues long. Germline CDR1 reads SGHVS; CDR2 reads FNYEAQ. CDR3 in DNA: TGTGCCAGCAGCTCCTGGGACAGCATGAACACTGAAGCTTTCTTT. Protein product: CASSSWDSMNTEAFF.

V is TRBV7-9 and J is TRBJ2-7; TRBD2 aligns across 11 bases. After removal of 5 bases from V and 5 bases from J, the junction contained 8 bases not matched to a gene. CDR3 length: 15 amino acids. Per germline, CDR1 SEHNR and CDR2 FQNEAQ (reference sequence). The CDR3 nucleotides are TGTGCCAGCAGCCGTATAGCGGGAGGGTGGGACGAGCAGTACTTC. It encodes CASSRIAGGWDEQYF.